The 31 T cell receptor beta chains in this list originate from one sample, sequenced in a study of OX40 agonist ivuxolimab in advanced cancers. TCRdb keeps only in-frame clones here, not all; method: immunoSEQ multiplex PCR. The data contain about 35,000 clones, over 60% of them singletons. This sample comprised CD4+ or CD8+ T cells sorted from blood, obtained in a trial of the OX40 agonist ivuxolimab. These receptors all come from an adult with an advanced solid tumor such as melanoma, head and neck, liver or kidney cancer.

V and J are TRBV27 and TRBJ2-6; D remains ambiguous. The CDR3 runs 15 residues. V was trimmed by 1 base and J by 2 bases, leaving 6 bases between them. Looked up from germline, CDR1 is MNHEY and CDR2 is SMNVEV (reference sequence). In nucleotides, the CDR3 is TGTGCCAGCAGTTTATGGGGTACTGGGGCCAACGTCCTGACTTTC. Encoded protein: CASSLWGTGANVLTF. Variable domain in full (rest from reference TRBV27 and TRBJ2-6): EAQVTQNPRYLITVTGKKLTVTCSQNMNHEYMSWYRQDPGLGLRQIYYSMNVEVTDKGDVPEGYKVSRKEKRNFPLILESPSPNQTSLYFCASSLWGTGANVLTFGAGSRLTVL.

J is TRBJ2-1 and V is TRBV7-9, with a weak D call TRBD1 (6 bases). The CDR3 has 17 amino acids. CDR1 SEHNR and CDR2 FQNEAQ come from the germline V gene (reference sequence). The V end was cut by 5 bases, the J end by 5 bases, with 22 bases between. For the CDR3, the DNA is TGTGCCAGCAGCCCTATAGGAAGGGGGTTGAGCGACAATGAGCAGTTCTTC. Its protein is CASSPIGRGLSDNEQFF. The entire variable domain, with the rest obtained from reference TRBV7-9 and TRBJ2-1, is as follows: DTGVSQNPRHKITKRGQNVTFRCDPISEHNRLYWYRQTLGQGPEFLTYFQNEAQLEKSRLLSDRFSAERPKGSFSTLEIQRTEQGDSAMYLCASSPIGRGLSDNEQFFGPGTRLTVL.

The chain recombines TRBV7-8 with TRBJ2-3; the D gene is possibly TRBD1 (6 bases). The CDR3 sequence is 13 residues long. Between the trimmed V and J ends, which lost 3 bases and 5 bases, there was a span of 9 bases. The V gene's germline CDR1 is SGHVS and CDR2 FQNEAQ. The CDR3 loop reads CASSLPGQDTQYF. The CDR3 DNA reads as TGTGCCAGCAGCTTGCCGGGACAAGATACGCAGTATTTT.

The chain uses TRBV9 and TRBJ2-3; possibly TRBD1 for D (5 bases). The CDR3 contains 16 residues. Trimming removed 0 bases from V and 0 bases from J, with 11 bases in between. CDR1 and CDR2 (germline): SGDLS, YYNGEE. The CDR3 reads CASSVVGRASTDTQYF. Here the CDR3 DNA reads TGTGCCAGCAGCGTAGTTGGCAGGGCAAGCACAGATACGCAGTATTTT. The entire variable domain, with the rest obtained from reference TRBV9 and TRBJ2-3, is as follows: DSGVTQTPKHLITATGQRVTLRCSPRSGDLSVYWYQQSLDQGLQFLIQYYNGEERAKGNILERFSAQQFPDLHSELNLSSLELGDSALYFCASSVVGRASTDTQYFGPGTRLTVL.

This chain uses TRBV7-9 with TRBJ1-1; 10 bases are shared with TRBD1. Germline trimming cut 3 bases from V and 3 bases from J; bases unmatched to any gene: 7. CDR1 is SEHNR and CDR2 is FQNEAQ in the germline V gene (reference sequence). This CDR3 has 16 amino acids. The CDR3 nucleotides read TGTGCCAGCAGCTTCGACCGGACAGGGGGGGACACTGAAGCTTTCTTT. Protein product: CASSFDRTGGDTEAFF. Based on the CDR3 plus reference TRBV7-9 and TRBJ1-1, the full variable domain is DTGVSQNPRHKITKRGQNVTFRCDPISEHNRLYWYRQTLGQGPEFLTYFQNEAQLEKSRLLSDRFSAERPKGSFSTLEIQRTEQGDSAMYLCASSFDRTGGDTEAFFGQGTRLTVV.

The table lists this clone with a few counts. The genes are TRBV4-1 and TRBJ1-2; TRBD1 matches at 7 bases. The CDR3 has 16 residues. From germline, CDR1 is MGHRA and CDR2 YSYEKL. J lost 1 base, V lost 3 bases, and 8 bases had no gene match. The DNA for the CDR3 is TGCGCCAGCAGCCAGCTGACAGGGCGGAGTAACTATGGCTACACCTTC. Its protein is CASSQLTGRSNYGYTF.

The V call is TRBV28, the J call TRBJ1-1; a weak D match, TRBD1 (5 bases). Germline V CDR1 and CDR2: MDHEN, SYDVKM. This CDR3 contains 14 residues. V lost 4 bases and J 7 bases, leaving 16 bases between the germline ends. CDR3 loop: CASSSFSGGVEAFF. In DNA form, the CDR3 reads TGTGCCAGCAGTTCTTTCTCTGGGGGGGTTGAAGCTTTCTTT. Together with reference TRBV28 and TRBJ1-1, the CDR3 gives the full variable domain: DVKVTQSSRYLVKRTGEKVFLECVQDMDHENMFWYRQDPGLGLRLIYFSYDVKMKEKGDIPEGYSVSREKKERFSLILESASTNQTSMYLCASSSFSGGVEAFFGQGTRLTVV.

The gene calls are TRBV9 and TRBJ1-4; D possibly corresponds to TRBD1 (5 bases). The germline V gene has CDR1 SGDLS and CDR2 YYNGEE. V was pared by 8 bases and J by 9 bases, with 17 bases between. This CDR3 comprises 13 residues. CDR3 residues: CASPGPLVQKLFF. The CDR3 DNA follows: TGTGCCAGTCCGGGGCCCCTCGTTCAAAAACTGTTTTTT.

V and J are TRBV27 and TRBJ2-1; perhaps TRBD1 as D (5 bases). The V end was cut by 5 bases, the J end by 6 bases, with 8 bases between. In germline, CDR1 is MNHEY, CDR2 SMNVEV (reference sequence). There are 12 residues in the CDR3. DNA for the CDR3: TGTGCCAGCAGTCCTGACAGCAATGAGCAGTTCTTC. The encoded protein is CASSPDSNEQFF.

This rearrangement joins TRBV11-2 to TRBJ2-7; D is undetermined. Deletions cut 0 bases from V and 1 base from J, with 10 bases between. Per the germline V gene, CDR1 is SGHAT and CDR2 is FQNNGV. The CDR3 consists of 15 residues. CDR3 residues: CASSLDPVSSYEQYF. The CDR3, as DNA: TGTGCCAGCAGCTTAGATCCGGTCAGTTCCTACGAGCAGTACTTC.

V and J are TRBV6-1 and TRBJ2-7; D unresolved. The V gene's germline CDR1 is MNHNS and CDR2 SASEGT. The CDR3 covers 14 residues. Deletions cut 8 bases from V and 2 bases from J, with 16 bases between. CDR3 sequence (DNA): TGTGCCAGCTTAGGGTTATTCCACCCCTACGAGCAGTACTTC. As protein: CASLGLFHPYEQYF.

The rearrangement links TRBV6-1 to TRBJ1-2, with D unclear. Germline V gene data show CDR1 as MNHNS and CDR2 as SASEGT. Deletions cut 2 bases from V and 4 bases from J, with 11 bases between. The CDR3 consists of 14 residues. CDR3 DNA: TGTGCCAGCAGTGAAAGACATCCTGCCTATGGCTACACCTTC. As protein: CASSERHPAYGYTF.

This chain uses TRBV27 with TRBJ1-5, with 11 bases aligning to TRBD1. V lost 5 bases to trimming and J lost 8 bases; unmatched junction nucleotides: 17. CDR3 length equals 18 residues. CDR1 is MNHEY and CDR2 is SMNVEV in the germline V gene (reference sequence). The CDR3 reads CASSIRSSWTGGAEPQHF. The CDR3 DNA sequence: TGTGCCAGCAGTATCCGGTCGTCCTGGACAGGGGGCGCAGAGCCCCAGCATTTT.

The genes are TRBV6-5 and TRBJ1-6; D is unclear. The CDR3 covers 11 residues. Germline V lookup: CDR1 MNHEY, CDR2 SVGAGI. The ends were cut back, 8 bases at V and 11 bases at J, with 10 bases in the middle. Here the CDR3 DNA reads TGTGCCAGCTCGGACGTCCCACCCCTCCACTTT. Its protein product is CASSDVPPLHF.

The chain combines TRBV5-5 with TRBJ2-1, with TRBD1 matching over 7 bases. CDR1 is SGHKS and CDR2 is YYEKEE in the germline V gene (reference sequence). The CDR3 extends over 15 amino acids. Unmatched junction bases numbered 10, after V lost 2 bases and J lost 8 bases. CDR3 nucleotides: TGTGCCAGCAGCTTAGGGGGCCAGTCCGCCCATGAGCAGTTCTTC. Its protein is CASSLGGQSAHEQFF.

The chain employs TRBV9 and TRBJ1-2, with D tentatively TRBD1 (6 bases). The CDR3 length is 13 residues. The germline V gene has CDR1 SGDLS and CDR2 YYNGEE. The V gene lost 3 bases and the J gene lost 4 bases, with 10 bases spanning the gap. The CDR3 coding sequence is TGTGCCAGCAGCGCCTTACAGGGCTATGGCTACACCTTC. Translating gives CASSALQGYGYTF.

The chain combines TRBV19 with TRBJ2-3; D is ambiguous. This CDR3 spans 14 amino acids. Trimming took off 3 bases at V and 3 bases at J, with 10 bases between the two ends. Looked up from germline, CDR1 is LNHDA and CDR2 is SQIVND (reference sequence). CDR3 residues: CASSIASSTDTQYF. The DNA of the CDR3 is TGTGCCAGTAGTATTGCATCCTCGACAGATACGCAGTATTTT.

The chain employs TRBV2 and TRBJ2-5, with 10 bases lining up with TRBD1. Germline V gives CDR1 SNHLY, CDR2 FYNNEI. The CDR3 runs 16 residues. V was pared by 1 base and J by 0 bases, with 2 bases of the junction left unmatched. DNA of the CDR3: TGTGCCAGCAGTGAAGGGACAGGGGGGCACCAAGAGACCCAGTACTTC. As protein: CASSEGTGGHQETQYF.

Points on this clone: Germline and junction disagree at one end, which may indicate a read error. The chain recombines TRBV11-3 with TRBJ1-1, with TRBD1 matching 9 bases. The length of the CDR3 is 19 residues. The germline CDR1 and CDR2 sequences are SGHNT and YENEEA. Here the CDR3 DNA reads TGTGCCAGCAGCCTAGAGTCTAACAGGGGGCTCTCCATGAACACTGAAGCTTTCTTT. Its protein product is CASSLESNRGLSMNTEAFF.

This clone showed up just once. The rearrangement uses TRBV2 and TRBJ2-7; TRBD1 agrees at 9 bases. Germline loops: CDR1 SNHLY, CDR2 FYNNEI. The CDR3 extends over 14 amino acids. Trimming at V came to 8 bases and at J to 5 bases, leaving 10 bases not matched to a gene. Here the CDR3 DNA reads TGTGCCAGCCGATTAGGGACAGGGCGCGACGAGCAGTACTTC. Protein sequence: CASRLGTGRDEQYF.

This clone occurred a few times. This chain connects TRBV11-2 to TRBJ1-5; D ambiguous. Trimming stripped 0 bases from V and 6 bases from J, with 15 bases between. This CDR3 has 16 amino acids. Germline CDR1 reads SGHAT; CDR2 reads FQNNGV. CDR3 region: CASSLESAGAGQPQHF. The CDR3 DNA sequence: TGTGCCAGCAGCTTAGAGTCTGCGGGCGCGGGTCAGCCCCAGCATTTT.

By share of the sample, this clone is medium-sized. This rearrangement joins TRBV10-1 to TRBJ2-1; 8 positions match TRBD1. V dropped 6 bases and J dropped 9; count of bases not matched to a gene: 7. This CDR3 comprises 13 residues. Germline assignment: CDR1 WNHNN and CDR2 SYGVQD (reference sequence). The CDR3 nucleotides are TGCGCCAGCAGCAAAGACAGGGGCGGTGAGCAGTTCTTC. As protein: CASSKDRGGEQFF.

CDR3 DNA sequence: TGTGCCAGCAGCTCCGGGACAGGGAATCAGCCCCAGCATTTT. Its translation is CASSSGTGNQPQHF. The chain is built from TRBV5-6 and TRBJ1-5; 9 positions match TRBD1. Germline V gene lookup returns CDR1 SGHDT and CDR2 YYEEEE. CDR3 size: 14 residues. V gave up 3 bases and J gave up 4 bases; unmatched junction bases: 2. The variable domain in full, with the rest retrieved from reference TRBV5-6 and TRBJ1-5, is DAGVTQSPTHLIKTRGQQVTLRCSPKSGHDTVSWYQQALGQGPQFIFQYYEEEERQRGNFPDRFSGHQFPNYSSELNVNALLLGDSALYLCASSSGTGNQPQHFGDGTRLSIL.

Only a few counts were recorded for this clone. CDR3: CASSVGVGPNQPQHF. The CDR3 DNA follows: TGTGCCAGCAGCGTAGGAGTGGGCCCTAATCAGCCCCAGCATTTT. This chain connects TRBV9 to TRBJ1-5; the D is unclear. V was trimmed by 0 bases and J by 4 bases, leaving 11 bases between them. Germline CDR1 and CDR2: SGDLS and YYNGEE. The CDR3 extends over 15 amino acids.

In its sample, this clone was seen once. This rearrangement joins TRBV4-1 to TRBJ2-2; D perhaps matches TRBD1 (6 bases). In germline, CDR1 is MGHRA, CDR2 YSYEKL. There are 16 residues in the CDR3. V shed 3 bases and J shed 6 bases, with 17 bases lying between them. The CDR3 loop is CASSHLTNRASGELFF. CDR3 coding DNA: TGCGCCAGCAGCCATCTGACGAACAGGGCATCCGGGGAGCTGTTTTTT.

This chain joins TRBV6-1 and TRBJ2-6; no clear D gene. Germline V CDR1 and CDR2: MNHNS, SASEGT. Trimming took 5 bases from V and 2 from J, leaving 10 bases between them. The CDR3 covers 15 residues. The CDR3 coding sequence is TGTGCCAGCAGTTTCCTAGGAACTGGGGCCAACGTCCTGACTTTC. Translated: CASSFLGTGANVLTF.

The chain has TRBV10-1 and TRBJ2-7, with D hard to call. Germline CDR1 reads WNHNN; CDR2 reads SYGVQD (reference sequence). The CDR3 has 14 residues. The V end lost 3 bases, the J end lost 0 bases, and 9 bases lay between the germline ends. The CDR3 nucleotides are TGCGCCAGCAGTGAACAGATAATCTCCTACGAGCAGTACGTC. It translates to CASSEQIISYEQYV.

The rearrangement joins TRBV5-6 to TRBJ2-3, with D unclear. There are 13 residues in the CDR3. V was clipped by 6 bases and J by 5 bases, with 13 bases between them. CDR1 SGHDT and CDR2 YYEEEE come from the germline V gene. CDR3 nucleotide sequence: TGTGCCAGCACCCAGTTTGAGAGAGATACGCAGTATTTT. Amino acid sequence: CASTQFERDTQYF.

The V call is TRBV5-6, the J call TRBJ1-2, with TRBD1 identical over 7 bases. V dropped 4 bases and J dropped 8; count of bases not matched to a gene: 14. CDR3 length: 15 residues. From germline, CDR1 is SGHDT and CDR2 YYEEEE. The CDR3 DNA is TGTGCCAGCAGCGCTCCGGGACAGACGTTTCAGGGCTACACCTTC. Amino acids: CASSAPGQTFQGYTF.

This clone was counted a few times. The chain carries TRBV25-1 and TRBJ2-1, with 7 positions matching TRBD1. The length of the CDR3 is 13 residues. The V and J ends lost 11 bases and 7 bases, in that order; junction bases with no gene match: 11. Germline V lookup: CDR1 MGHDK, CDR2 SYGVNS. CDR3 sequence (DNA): TGTGCCTCGACGACAGGGATGGTTAATGAGCAGTTCTTC. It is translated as CASTTGMVNEQFF.

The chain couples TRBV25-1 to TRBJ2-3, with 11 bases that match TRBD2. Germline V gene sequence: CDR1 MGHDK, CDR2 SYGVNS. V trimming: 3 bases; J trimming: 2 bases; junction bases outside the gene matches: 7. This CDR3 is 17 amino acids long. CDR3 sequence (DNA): TGTGCCAGCAGTGATTTCCTAGCGGGGGGTTTCACAGATACGCAGTATTTT. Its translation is CASSDFLAGGFTDTQYF.